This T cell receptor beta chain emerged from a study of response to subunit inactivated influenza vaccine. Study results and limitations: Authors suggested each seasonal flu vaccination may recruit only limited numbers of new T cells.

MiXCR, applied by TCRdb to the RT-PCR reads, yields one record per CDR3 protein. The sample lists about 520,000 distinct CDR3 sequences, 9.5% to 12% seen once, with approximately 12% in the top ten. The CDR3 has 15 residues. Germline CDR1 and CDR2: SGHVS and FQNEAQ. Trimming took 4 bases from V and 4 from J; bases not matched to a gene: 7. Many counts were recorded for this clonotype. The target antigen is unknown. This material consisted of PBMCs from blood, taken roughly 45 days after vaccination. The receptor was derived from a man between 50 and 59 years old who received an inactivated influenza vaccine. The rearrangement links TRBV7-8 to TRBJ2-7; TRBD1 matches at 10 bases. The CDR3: CASSSWDRGQYEQYF. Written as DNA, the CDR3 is TGTGCCAGCAGCTCCTGGGACAGGGGTCAATACGAGCAGTACTTC.